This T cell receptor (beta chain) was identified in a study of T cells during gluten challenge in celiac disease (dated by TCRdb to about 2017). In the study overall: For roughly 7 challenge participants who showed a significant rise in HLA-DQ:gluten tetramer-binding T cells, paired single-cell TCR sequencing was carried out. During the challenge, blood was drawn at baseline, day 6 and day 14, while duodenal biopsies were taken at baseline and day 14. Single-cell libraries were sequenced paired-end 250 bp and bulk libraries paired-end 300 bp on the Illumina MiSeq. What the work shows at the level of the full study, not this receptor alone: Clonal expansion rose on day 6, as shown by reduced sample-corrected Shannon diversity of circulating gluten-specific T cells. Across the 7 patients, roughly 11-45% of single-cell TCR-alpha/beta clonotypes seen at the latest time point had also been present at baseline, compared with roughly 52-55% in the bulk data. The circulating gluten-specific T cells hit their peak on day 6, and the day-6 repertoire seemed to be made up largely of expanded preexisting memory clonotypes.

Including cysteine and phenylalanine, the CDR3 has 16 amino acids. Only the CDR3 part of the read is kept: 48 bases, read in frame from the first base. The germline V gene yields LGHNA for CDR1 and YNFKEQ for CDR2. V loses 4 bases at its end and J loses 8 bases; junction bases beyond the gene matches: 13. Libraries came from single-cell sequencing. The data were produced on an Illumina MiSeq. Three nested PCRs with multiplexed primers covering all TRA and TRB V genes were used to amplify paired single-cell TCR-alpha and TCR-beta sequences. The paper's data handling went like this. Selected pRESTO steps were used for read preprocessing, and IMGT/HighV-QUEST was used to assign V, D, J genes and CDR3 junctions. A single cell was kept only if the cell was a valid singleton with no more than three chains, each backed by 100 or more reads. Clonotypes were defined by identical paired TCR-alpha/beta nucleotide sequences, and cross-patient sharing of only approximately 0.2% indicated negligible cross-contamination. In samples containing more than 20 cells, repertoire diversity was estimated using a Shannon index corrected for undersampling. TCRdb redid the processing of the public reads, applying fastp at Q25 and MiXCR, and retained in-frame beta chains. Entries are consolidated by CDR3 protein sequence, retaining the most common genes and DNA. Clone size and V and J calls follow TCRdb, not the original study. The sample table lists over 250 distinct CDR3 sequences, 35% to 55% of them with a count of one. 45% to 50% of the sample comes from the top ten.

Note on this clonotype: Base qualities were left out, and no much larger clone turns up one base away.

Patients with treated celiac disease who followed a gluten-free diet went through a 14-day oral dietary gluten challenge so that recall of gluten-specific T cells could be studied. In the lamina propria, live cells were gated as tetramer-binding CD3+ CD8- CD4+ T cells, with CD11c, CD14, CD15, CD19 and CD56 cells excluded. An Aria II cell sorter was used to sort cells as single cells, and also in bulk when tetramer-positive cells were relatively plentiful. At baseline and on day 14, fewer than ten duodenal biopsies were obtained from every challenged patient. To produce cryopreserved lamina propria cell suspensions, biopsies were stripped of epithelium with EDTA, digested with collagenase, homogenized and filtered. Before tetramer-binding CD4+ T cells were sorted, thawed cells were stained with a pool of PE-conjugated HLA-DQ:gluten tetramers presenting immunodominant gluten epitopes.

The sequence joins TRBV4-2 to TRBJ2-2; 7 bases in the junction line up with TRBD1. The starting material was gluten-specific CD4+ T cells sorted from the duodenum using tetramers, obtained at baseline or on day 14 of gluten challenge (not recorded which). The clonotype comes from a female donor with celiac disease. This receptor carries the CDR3 CASSLTPHQGEGELFF. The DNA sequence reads TGTGCCAGCAGCCTAACACCCCACCAGGGGGAAGGGGAGCTGTTTTTT.